These 14 T cell receptor beta chains came from one sample sequenced in a study of somatic mutations in cytotoxic T cells in rheumatoid arthritis. Some clones are missing from TCRdb's copy, which holds only in-frame ones; the method was immunoSEQ multiplex PCR. Of under 20,000 clones in the sample, roughly 90% were seen once. The source material was CD8+ T cells sorted from blood. The receptors here all came from a man aged 35-49 years in good health.

For this clone: The junction differs from germline at one of its ends, possibly a read error. Written as DNA, the CDR3 is TGTGCCAGCAGTCCGTCCGCGGGACATATATCTTTCCTTTTC. It is translated as CASSPSAGHISFLF. The chain links TRBV27 to TRBJ1-5; D perhaps matches TRBD1 (6 bases). This CDR3 is 14 amino acids long. Germline V gene lookup returns CDR1 MNHEY and CDR2 SMNVEV (reference sequence).

CDR3 bases: TGTGCCAGCAGTCGCAGGGGGCTCGGTGAAAAACTGTTTTTT. This sequence encodes CASSRRGLGEKLFF. The J gene is TRBJ1-4, the V gene TRBV7-2; 8 bases map to TRBD1. The CDR3 sequence is 14 residues long. The V and J ends lost 6 bases and 7 bases, in that order; junction bases with no gene match: 7. Germline V gene data show CDR1 as SGHTA and CDR2 as FQGNSA. The whole variable domain, filled in from reference TRBV7-2 and TRBJ1-4, reads GAGVSQSPSNKVTEKGKDVELRCDPISGHTALYWYRQSLGQGLEFLIYFQGNSAPDKSGLPSDRFSAERTGGSVSTLTIQRTQQEDSAVYLCASSRRGLGEKLFFGSGTQLSVL.

The chain recombines TRBV13 with TRBJ1-1; D gene ambiguous. Trimming left V 5 bases short and J 2 bases short, with 12 bases between. The V gene's germline CDR1 is PRHDT and CDR2 FYEKMQ (reference sequence). CDR3 length: 14 amino acids. Here the CDR3 reads CASSPSTINTEAFF. The CDR3 nucleotides are TGTGCCAGCAGCCCCTCGACCATTAACACTGAAGCTTTCTTT.

This sequence joins TRBV19 and TRBJ1-5; the D gene is possibly TRBD1 (6 bases). The CDR3 sequence is 16 residues long. The V gene's germline CDR1 is LNHDA and CDR2 SQIVND (reference sequence). V lost 1 base and J 1 base, leaving 11 bases between the germline ends. The CDR3 reads CASSIAYRASNQPQHF. In DNA, the CDR3 is TGTGCCAGTAGTATAGCCTACAGGGCGAGCAATCAGCCCCAGCATTTT.

The chain recombines TRBV6-4 with TRBJ2-1; D is possibly TRBD2 (6 bases). The germline gives CDR1 MRHNA, CDR2 SNTAGT. V dropped 5 bases and J dropped 8 bases, with 13 bases sitting between them. This CDR3 region has 13 residues. DNA for the CDR3: TGTGCCAGCAGTCTAGCGCCGCACGATGAGCAGTTCTTC. As protein: CASSLAPHDEQFF.

V usage is TRBV4-3 and J usage is TRBJ1-2, with D hard to call. The CDR3 consists of 20 residues. V was shortened by 2 bases and J by 1 base, with 26 bases between the two germline ends. The germline V gene has CDR1 LGHNA and CDR2 YSLEER. The CDR3 sequence is CASSQTFSLSGSSYNYGYTF. CDR3 coding DNA: TGCGCCAGCAGCCAAACTTTTTCCCTTAGCGGAAGTTCCTATAACTATGGCTACACCTTC.

The gene calls are TRBV28 and TRBJ2-5; 13 nucleotides agree with TRBD2. Germline lookup yields CDR1 MDHEN and CDR2 SYDVKM. This CDR3 spans 17 amino acids. Trimming took 3 bases from V and 2 from J; bases not matched to a gene: 6. CDR3 DNA: TGTGCCAGCAGTTTGCGGACTAGCGGGAGAATGCAAGAGACCCAGTACTTC. Translating gives CASSLRTSGRMQETQYF.

CDR3 DNA sequence: TGCAGCGTTGAAGATAACGGAGGAAACGAGCAGTACTTC. It codes for CSVEDNGGNEQYF. This chain uses TRBV29-1 with TRBJ2-7, with D maybe TRBD2 (5 bases). From germline, CDR1 is SQVTM and CDR2 ANQGSEA. This CDR3 has 13 residues. The germline V and J ends were trimmed by 0 bases and 5 bases, with 11 bases remaining between them.

The chain has TRBV28 and TRBJ2-7; weak D call: TRBD1 (5 bases). The CDR3 contains 15 residues. CDR1 and CDR2 (germline): MDHEN, SYDVKM. Trimming shortened V by 1 base and J by 1 base, and 11 bases separated the two germline ends. CDR3 nucleotide sequence: TGTGCCAGCAGTTTATTACAGGAGACTTCCTACGAGCAGTACTTC. Translated, it gives CASSLLQETSYEQYF.

The V and J genes are TRBV4-1 and TRBJ2-7, with TRBD1 matching 9 bases. In germline, CDR1 is MGHRA, CDR2 YSYEKL. The CDR3 is 15 residues long. J lost 4 bases, V lost 4 bases, and 8 bases had no gene match. In DNA form, the CDR3 reads TGCGCCAGCAGCCCTCGGACAGGGGTTATGTACGAGCAGTACTTC. Translating gives CASSPRTGVMYEQYF.

The V and J genes are TRBV9 and TRBJ1-1; 9 positions agree with TRBD1. Germline-derived CDR1 and CDR2 are SGDLS and YYNGEE. The CDR3 contains 16 residues. V gave up 3 bases and J gave up 7 bases; unmatched junction bases: 13. The DNA for the CDR3 is TGTGCCAGCAGCGCCTCACAGGGGGCGATCGGGATTGAAGCTTTCTTT. Protein product: CASSASQGAIGIEAFF.

The V call is TRBV4-2, the J call TRBJ2-2, with 7 nucleotides matching TRBD2. This CDR3 contains 20 residues. The V and J ends lost 1 base and 5 bases, in that order; junction bases with no gene match: 19. Per germline, CDR1 LGHNA and CDR2 YNFKEQ. The DNA of the CDR3 is TGTGCCAGCAGCCAAGTCCCCCCTAGGAGGGAGGGCGAGGGGACCGGGGAGCTGTTTTTT. Translation gives CASSQVPPRREGEGTGELFF.

The genes are TRBV27 and TRBJ2-7; 11 positions match TRBD1. CDR3 length: 17 amino acids. Germline V lookup: CDR1 MNHEY, CDR2 SMNVEV (reference sequence). Unmatched junction bases numbered 14, after V lost 5 bases and J lost 5 bases. In nucleotides, the CDR3 is TGTGCCAGCAGTAGAGGGACAGGGGGAGTTGTGAGGAACGAGCAGTACTTC. This sequence encodes CASSRGTGGVVRNEQYF.

The chain recombines TRBV25-1 with TRBJ1-1, with 9 bases matching TRBD1. The ends lost 0 bases at V and 1 base at J; junction bases unmatched: 9. The CDR3 totals 18 residues. The germline CDR1 and CDR2 sequences are MGHDK and SYGVNS. CDR3 region: CASSEYGTGYFGNTEAFF. The CDR3 nucleotides read TGTGCCAGCAGTGAATATGGGACAGGGTACTTCGGGAACACTGAAGCTTTCTTT.